Listed here are 16 T cell receptor beta chains from one sample, sequenced in a study of cytomegalovirus exposure and HLA in healthy donors. The PCR was carried out with 60 Vbeta primers and 13 Jbeta primers. Libraries were prepared by immunoSEQ multiplex PCR; TCRdb keeps only in-frame clonotypes and omits some of them. The table records roughly 140,000 clones, roughly 79% of them present only once. The sample was PBMCs. These receptors were taken from a male donor in good health and CMV-seronegative.

As DNA, the CDR3 is TGTGCCAGCAGCGTCGGGACAGGGGAAGAGACCCAGTACTTC. Its translation is CASSVGTGEETQYF. This chain joins TRBV7-9 and TRBJ2-5, with 10 bases matching TRBD1. Germline V gives CDR1 SEHNR, CDR2 FQNEAQ (reference sequence). CDR3 size: 14 residues. After removal of 5 bases from V and 3 bases from J, the junction contained 3 bases not matched to a gene.

The V call is TRBV10-3, the J call TRBJ2-1; D unresolved. Germline lookup yields CDR1 ENHRY and CDR2 SYGVKD. The CDR3 runs to 14 residues. DNA for the CDR3: TGTTCCACGAGTCCCGCCGGCTCCTACAATGAGCAGTTCTTC. It specifies CSTSPAGSYNEQFF.

The V call is TRBV5-4, the J call TRBJ1-2; TRBD1 is a possible D gene (6 bases). The CDR3 sequence is 15 residues long. The germline V gene has CDR1 SGHNT and CDR2 YYREEE (reference sequence). V lost 4 bases, J lost 0 bases, and 13 bases lay in between. The CDR3 DNA reads TGTGCCAGCAGCGATGGGACACAAGCTAACTATGGCTACACCTTC. It is translated as CASSDGTQANYGYTF.

V and J are TRBV29-1 and TRBJ1-1, with 9 bases aligning to TRBD1. J lost 11 bases, V lost 6 bases, and 7 bases had no gene match. Germline CDR1 is SQVTM and CDR2 is ANQGSEA. There are 11 residues in the CDR3. The CDR3 loop reads CSVQQGARAFF. The CDR3 DNA is TGCAGCGTACAACAGGGGGCGCGTGCTTTCTTT.

About this clone itself: One junction end does not reproduce the germline sequence, and a read error may be involved. The chain is built from TRBV7-9 and TRBJ2-3; 13 bases are shared with TRBD2. Per the germline V gene, CDR1 is SEHNR and CDR2 is FQNEAQ (reference sequence). The CDR3 runs to 15 residues. Written as DNA, the CDR3 is TGTTCCAGCAGCTTGGGACTAGCGGGAACAGATACGCAGTATTTT. Its translation is CSSSLGLAGTDTQYF.

The CDR3 bases are TGTGCCAGCAGGCGACAGGGGGAGAACTATGGCTACACCTTC. As protein: CASRRQGENYGYTF. The chain has TRBV6-1 and TRBJ1-2; 9 bases are shared with TRBD1. The V gene end was trimmed by 6 bases and the J gene end by 2 bases; junction bases not matched to a gene: 4. Germline V gene sequence: CDR1 MNHNS, CDR2 SASEGT. This CDR3 has 14 residues.

This clone was counted a few times. Other nucleotide sequences in the sample specify the same CDR3. The chain recombines TRBV29-1 with TRBJ2-3; D ambiguous. This CDR3 is 12 amino acids long. CDR1 is SQVTM, CDR2 ANQGSEA, per germline. V shed 3 bases and J shed 4 bases, with 8 bases lying between them. CDR3 in DNA: TGCAGCGTTGACCCAGGTCCAGATACGCAGTATTTT. This sequence encodes CSVDPGPDTQYF.

CDR3 sequence (DNA): TGTGCCAGCAGCTTATCCCCAGGGGATGAGCAGTTCTTC. Translated, it gives CASSLSPGDEQFF. This chain connects TRBV7-3 to TRBJ2-1; weak D call: TRBD1 (6 bases). The germline V gene encodes CDR1 SGHTA and CDR2 FQGTGA. The CDR3 runs 13 residues. V gave up 2 bases and J gave up 8 bases, with 10 bases separating them.

The chain employs TRBV2 and TRBJ1-2, with a possible D match to TRBD1 (5 bases). The germline V gene encodes CDR1 SNHLY and CDR2 FYNNEI. V lost 5 bases and J 1 base, leaving 14 bases between the germline ends. The CDR3 loop spans 15 amino acids. The CDR3 coding sequence is TGTGCCAGCAGTTCAACGCGGGGGGTTAACTATGGCTACACCTTC. Translated, it gives CASSSTRGVNYGYTF.

The gene calls are TRBV19 and TRBJ1-2; no definite D call. The CDR3 loop spans 15 amino acids. V was shortened by 1 base and J by 2 bases, with 11 bases between the two germline ends. CDR1 and CDR2 (germline): LNHDA, SQIVND (reference sequence). In nucleotides, the CDR3 is TGTGCCAGTAGTATAGTAGCGTTCCCCAACTATGGCTACACCTTC. Translation: CASSIVAFPNYGYTF.

V gene TRBV7-2 combines with J gene TRBJ2-7, with D tentatively TRBD2 (6 bases). Per the germline V gene, CDR1 is SGHTA and CDR2 is FQGNSA. The CDR3 runs to 15 residues. V shed 4 bases and J shed 2 bases, with 15 bases lying between them. The CDR3 DNA reads TGTGCCAGCAGCTCGGCTTGGGACTCTACCTACGAGCAGTACTTC. It specifies CASSSAWDSTYEQYF.

The chain has TRBV11-2 and TRBJ1-6, with D perhaps TRBD1 (6 bases). The CDR3 covers 16 residues. CDR1 is SGHAT, CDR2 FQNNGV, per germline. V lost 3 bases to trimming and J lost 0 bases, with 9 bases between them. The CDR3 DNA reads TGTGCCAGCAGCTTTGGGGGCCGCTCCTATAATTCACCCCTCCACTTT. Amino acids: CASSFGGRSYNSPLHF.

The genes are TRBV6-1 and TRBJ1-2; 10 positions agree with TRBD1. The CDR3 sequence is 15 residues long. The trim removed 5 bases at V and 8 bases at J, leaving 11 bases unmatched. Looked up from germline, CDR1 is MNHNS and CDR2 is SASEGT. Written as DNA, the CDR3 is TGTGCCAGCAGTATAGACCGACAGGGGGCCCGGGGCTACACCTTC. Its protein is CASSIDRQGARGYTF.

This clone was detected only once. V gene TRBV30 combines with J gene TRBJ1-4; 7 positions match TRBD1. This CDR3 has 14 amino acids. Looked up from germline, CDR1 is GTSNPN and CDR2 is SVGIG (reference sequence). Trimming at V came to 0 bases and at J to 7 bases, leaving 5 bases not matched to a gene. The CDR3 region has the DNA TGTGCCTGGAGTGTACAGGGGTCGAGTGAAAAACTGTTTTTT. Its translation: CAWSVQGSSEKLFF.

This clone has only a few counts. This chain connects TRBV10-3 to TRBJ2-3; 8 bases are a match to TRBD1. With V trimmed by 5 bases and J by 5 bases, 9 bases remained unmatched. The CDR3 is 15 amino acids. Per the germline V gene, CDR1 is ENHRY and CDR2 is SYGVKD. The CDR3 DNA reads TGTGCCATCAGTTCCCAACAGGGGGAAGGAGATACGCAGTATTTT. Translated: CAISSQQGEGDTQYF.

The chain is built from TRBV19 and TRBJ2-1; 11 positions match TRBD2. V lost 7 bases, J lost 9 bases, and 11 bases stayed unmatched. CDR1 and CDR2 from the germline V gene are LNHDA and SQIVND (reference sequence). The CDR3 runs 15 residues. The CDR3 DNA reads TGTGCCAGTAAAGAGTTTTTAGCGGGAGGGGGTGAGCAGTTCTTC. It translates to CASKEFLAGGGEQFF.